The 28 T cell receptor beta chains given below trace back to one sample, sequenced in a study of CD8 T cells in ankylosing spondylitis. These receptors have no known antigen. TCRdb passed the 5' RACE reads through MiXCR, listing each CDR3 protein once. Among around 490,000 distinct CDR3 sequences listed, about 5.2% were seen once. Study-level findings and limits: Ankylosing spondylitis blood appeared to be characterized by a TCR beta motif of 7 to 9 highly homologous variants.

The sequencing input was blood, either unsorted or a sorted T cell fraction (not recorded which). These receptors were taken from a male donor with ankylosing spondylitis.

This clonotype showed up many times. This chain joins TRBV20-1 and TRBJ2-7; a weak D match, TRBD1 (7 bases). The V and J ends lost 1 base and 4 bases respectively, with 26 bases between them. Germline assignment: CDR1 DFQATT and CDR2 SNEGSKA (reference sequence). This CDR3 contains 18 residues. The CDR3 region is CSARVLGKQWAGGYEQYF. For the CDR3, the DNA is TGCAGTGCTAGAGTCTTGGGCAAACAGTGGGCAGGGGGGTACGAGCAGTACTTC.

This clonotype was seen repeatedly, ten times or more. This sequence joins TRBV20-1 and TRBJ2-7; D unresolved. The CDR3 runs 15 residues. The germline V gene has CDR1 DFQATT and CDR2 SNEGSKA (reference sequence). The ends were cut back, 3 bases at V and 3 bases at J, with 18 bases in the middle. As DNA, the CDR3 is TGCAGTGCTAGCGACGGTGGGCGGATGGGCTACGAGCAGTACTTC. It encodes CSASDGGRMGYEQYF.

This clonotype occurred many times. The chain uses TRBV20-1 and TRBJ2-1, with D hard to call. The ends were cut back, 3 bases at V and 0 bases at J, with 9 bases in the middle. CDR3 length: 14 residues. The V gene's germline CDR1 is DFQATT and CDR2 SNEGSKA (reference sequence). The CDR3 DNA reads TGCAGTGCTAGCGACCATAGCTCCTACAATGAGCAGTTCTTC. Translation gives CSASDHSSYNEQFF.

This clonotype came up many times. CDR3 in amino acids: CASSSPAGNTGELFF. CDR3 coding DNA: TGTGCCAGCAGCTCTCCCGCGGGGAACACCGGGGAGCTGTTTTTT. This chain links TRBV7-9 with TRBJ2-2; a possible D gene is TRBD2 (5 bases). The CDR3 consists of 15 residues. Germline CDR1 SEHNR, CDR2 FQNEAQ (reference sequence). The germline V and J ends were trimmed by 4 bases and 1 base, with 10 bases remaining between them.

This clonotype has ten or more counts. The V and J genes are TRBV7-8 and TRBJ2-7, with D maybe TRBD1 (6 bases). Germline CDR1 reads SGHVS; CDR2 reads FQNEAQ. V gave up 1 base and J gave up 2 bases, with 9 bases separating them. The CDR3 is 14 residues long. The CDR3 loop reads CASSLEGVTYEQYF. In nucleotides, the CDR3 is TGTGCCAGCAGCTTAGAGGGGGTAACCTACGAGCAGTACTTC. The entire variable domain, with the rest obtained from reference TRBV7-8 and TRBJ2-7, is as follows: GAGVSQSPRYKVAKRGQDVALRCDPISGHVSLFWYQQALGQGPEFLTYFQNEAQLDKSGLPSDRFFAERPEGSVSTLKIQRTQQEDSAVYLCASSLEGVTYEQYFGPGTRLTVT.

In its sample, this clonotype was seen many times. The rearrangement joins TRBV29-1 to TRBJ2-1, with 7 nucleotides matching TRBD1. The CDR3 totals 14 residues. Germline trimming cut 5 bases from V and 2 bases from J; bases unmatched to any gene: 6. Germline V gene lookup returns CDR1 SQVTM and CDR2 ANQGSEA. The CDR3 DNA sequence: TGCAGCGTTTGGGGGACAGAAACCTACAATGAGCAGTTCTTC. It codes for CSVWGTETYNEQFF.

This clonotype appeared many times. J is TRBJ2-5 and V is TRBV7-6; D perhaps matches TRBD2 (6 bases). V lost 1 base and J lost 4, with 10 bases in between. CDR3 length: 14 amino acids. The V gene's germline CDR1 is SGHVS and CDR2 FNYEAQ. CDR3 coding DNA: TGTGCCAGCAGCTTAGATGAGGGAGGAGAGACCCAGTACTTC. Translation gives CASSLDEGGETQYF.

This clonotype was observed at least ten times. The V call is TRBV2, the J call TRBJ2-4; D may be TRBD1 or TRBD2 (5 bases each). Deletions cut 2 bases from V and 2 bases from J, with 16 bases between. The germline CDR1 and CDR2 sequences are SNHLY and FYNNEI. This CDR3 is 17 amino acids long. Here the CDR3 DNA reads TGTGCCAGCAGTGAATCCCGAGGGACGGGAACCAAAAACATTCAGTACTTC. Its translation: CASSESRGTGTKNIQYF.

This clonotype was counted at least ten times. The V and J genes are TRBV7-2 and TRBJ2-7; D ambiguous. Trimming shortened V by 3 bases and J by 2 bases, and 11 bases separated the two germline ends. Germline V gives CDR1 SGHTA, CDR2 FQGNSA. The CDR3 runs to 14 residues. Written as DNA, the CDR3 is TGTGCCAGCAGCTTCATCTATCCCCCCTACGAGCAGTACTTC. This sequence encodes CASSFIYPPYEQYF.

This clonotype occurred many times. The chain carries TRBV20-1 and TRBJ2-7; unclear D gene. The CDR3 length is 14 residues. V was shortened by 5 bases and J by 5 bases, with 19 bases between the two germline ends. Germline CDR1 and CDR2: DFQATT and SNEGSKA (reference sequence). This CDR3 reads CSALRPGFVHEQYF. The CDR3 DNA follows: TGCAGTGCTCTACGTCCGGGTTTCGTCCACGAGCAGTACTTC.

This clonotype was counted many times. This sequence joins TRBV20-1 and TRBJ2-1, with TRBD2 as a possible D gene (6 bases). Trimming shortened V by 5 bases and J by 0 bases, and 11 bases separated the two germline ends. Germline V gene lookup returns CDR1 DFQATT and CDR2 SNEGSKA (reference sequence). The length of the CDR3 is 14 residues. Written as DNA, the CDR3 is TGCAGTGCTGTACGGGGGAGCTCCTACAATGAGCAGTTCTTC. It specifies CSAVRGSSYNEQFF.

This clonotype was found many times. The chain joins TRBV7-2 to TRBJ2-7; 7 bases agree with TRBD2. The J segment lost 5 bases and the V segment lost 2 bases, leaving 6 bases of the junction unmatched. This CDR3 has 14 residues. Germline-derived CDR1 and CDR2 are SGHTA and FQGNSA. The DNA of the CDR3 is TGTGCCAGCAGCTTACGAGCGGGAAGGAACGAGCAGTACTTC. As protein: CASSLRAGRNEQYF.

This clonotype turned up a few times. V and J are TRBV29-1 and TRBJ2-1, with 9 positions matching TRBD2. The CDR3 totals 13 residues. V trimming: 4 bases; J trimming: 6 bases; junction bases outside the gene matches: 4. Germline V lookup: CDR1 SQVTM, CDR2 ANQGSEA. The CDR3 loop is CSVAGGRANEQFF. The CDR3 DNA follows: TGCAGCGTTGCTGGCGGGAGGGCCAATGAGCAGTTCTTC.

This clonotype was recorded a few times. The chain carries TRBV3-1 and TRBJ1-2, with a weak D call TRBD1 (5 bases). The germline CDR1 and CDR2 sequences are LGHDT and YNNKEL (reference sequence). V was pared by 0 bases and J by 8 bases, with 10 bases between. This CDR3 has 13 amino acids. The CDR3 here is CASSQDGARGYTF. CDR3 nucleotide sequence: TGTGCCAGCAGCCAAGACGGGGCAAGGGGCTACACCTTC.

The sample holds many counts of this clonotype. The chain couples TRBV11-1 to TRBJ2-1; TRBD1 or TRBD2 may be the D gene (5 bases each). Trimming removed 7 bases at V and 3 bases at J, with 13 bases between. Germline V gives CDR1 SGHAT, CDR2 FQDESV (reference sequence). This CDR3 comprises 14 residues. CDR3 loop: CASKVRDLYNEQFF. The CDR3, as DNA: TGTGCCAGCAAAGTCAGGGACCTCTACAATGAGCAGTTCTTC.

This clonotype was recorded a few times. The V gene is TRBV3-1, the J gene TRBJ2-4, with D perhaps matching TRBD1 or TRBD2 (5 bases each). CDR3 length: 15 amino acids. Germline lookup yields CDR1 LGHDT and CDR2 YNNKEL (reference sequence). The ends were cut back, 5 bases at V and 9 bases at J, with 20 bases in the middle. DNA for the CDR3: TGTGCCAGCAGCAGGACCGGGACCCTGCTTGGCATTCAGTACTTC. Its protein product is CASSRTGTLLGIQYF.

The chain recombines TRBV3-1 with TRBJ2-2; a weak D match, TRBD2 (5 bases). Germline assignment: CDR1 LGHDT and CDR2 YNNKEL (reference sequence). The CDR3 sequence is 14 residues long. V was trimmed by 3 bases and J by 1 base, leaving 6 bases between them. CDR3 loop: CASSHGRNTGELFF. In DNA form, the CDR3 reads TGTGCCAGCAGCCATGGGAGGAACACCGGGGAGCTGTTTTTT.

This clonotype was observed many times. The V gene is TRBV28, the J gene TRBJ2-2; 9 bases agree with TRBD2. With 6 bases clipped from V and 5 bases from J, the junction kept 7 bases outside the gene matches. The CDR3 spans 15 residues. The germline CDR1 and CDR2 sequences are MDHEN and SYDVKM. This CDR3 reads CASSRGGARTGELFF. The DNA for the CDR3 is TGTGCCAGCAGCCGCGGGGGGGCGAGGACCGGGGAGCTGTTTTTT.

V gene TRBV6-5 combines with J gene TRBJ2-2; tentative D call: TRBD1 (6 bases). The germline V gene has CDR1 MNHEY and CDR2 SVGAGI. This CDR3 has 17 amino acids. Trimming cost V 0 bases and J 5 bases, with 16 bases left between them. The CDR3 sequence is CASSYSTAGVKTGELFF. DNA for the CDR3: TGTGCCAGCAGTTACTCGACGGCAGGGGTAAAAACCGGGGAGCTGTTTTTT.

In this sample, this clonotype turned up many times. The chain carries TRBV29-1 and TRBJ2-7; TRBD1 is a possible D gene (5 bases). The germline gives CDR1 SQVTM, CDR2 ANQGSEA. The V end lost 1 base, the J end lost 3 bases, and 10 bases lay between the germline ends. The CDR3 runs to 13 residues. The CDR3 sequence is CSVEAGPLYEQYF. CDR3 in DNA: TGCAGCGTTGAAGCAGGGCCCCTCTACGAGCAGTACTTC.

In this sample, this clonotype turned up many times. This sequence joins TRBV20-1 and TRBJ1-1, with TRBD1 as a possible D gene (5 bases). The V gene lost 7 bases and the J gene lost 1 base, with 10 bases spanning the gap. The CDR3 extends over 12 amino acids. Per germline, CDR1 DFQATT and CDR2 SNEGSKA (reference sequence). DNA for the CDR3: TGCAGTGGGGGCCTTGAGAACACTGAAGCTTTCTTT. Its protein product is CSGGLENTEAFF.

There are a few counts of this clonotype. The genes are TRBV4-1 and TRBJ1-3; possibly TRBD1 for D (5 bases). Germline CDR1 reads MGHRA; CDR2 reads YSYEKL. V was cut by 4 bases and J by 2 bases, with 6 bases left in between. CDR3 length: 13 residues. The CDR3 DNA reads as TGCGCCAGCAGCCGGGGGGCTGGAAACACCATATATTTT. This codes for CASSRGAGNTIYF.

This clonotype was picked up many times. The chain has TRBV28 and TRBJ1-5; a possible D gene is TRBD1 (5 bases). The CDR3 totals 13 residues. Germline CDR1 reads MDHEN; CDR2 reads SYDVKM. The ends were cut back, 1 base at V and 15 bases at J, with 16 bases in the middle. Written as DNA, the CDR3 is TGTGCCAGCAGTTTATCTGGGCGGGGTAGGGGGCATTTT. This codes for CASSLSGRGRGHF.

This clonotype was counted ten times or more. This CDR3 reads CASSPRAGGGETQYF. CDR3 coding DNA: TGTGCCAGCAGTCCCCGAGCGGGAGGAGGGGAGACCCAGTACTTC. The V gene is TRBV12-3 or TRBV12-4, the J gene TRBJ2-5, with 9 bases matching TRBD2. V lost 5 bases and J lost 5; bases outside the gene matches: 9. The CDR3 length is 15 residues.

This clonotype was seen repeatedly, ten times or more. This chain connects TRBV29-1 to TRBJ2-3, with 12 bases identical to TRBD2. The CDR3 spans 14 residues. V was pared by 4 bases and J by 5 bases, with 4 bases of the junction left unmatched. The V gene's germline CDR1 is SQVTM and CDR2 ANQGSEA. For the CDR3, the DNA is TGCAGCGTTGGGACTAGCGGGGTGGGAGATACGCAGTATTTT. This gives the protein CSVGTSGVGDTQYF.

This clonotype was observed many times. V and J are TRBV29-1 and TRBJ1-2; 7 bases line up with TRBD1. The CDR3 is made up of 12 amino acids. Germline V CDR1 and CDR2: SQVTM, ANQGSEA. CDR3 protein: CIVGTDNYGYTF. The CDR3 region has the DNA TGCATTGTGGGGACAGACAACTATGGCTACACCTTC.

This clonotype was observed many times. This sequence joins TRBV7-2 and TRBJ1-1; D unresolved. Trimming took off 6 bases at V and 0 bases at J, with 11 bases between the two ends. This CDR3 region has 14 residues. The germline V gene encodes CDR1 SGHTA and CDR2 FQGNSA. CDR3 sequence (DNA): TGTGCCAGCAGACTCAGGACGGTGAACACTGAAGCTTTCTTT. Its translation is CASRLRTVNTEAFF.

The table lists this clonotype with many counts. Sequence at one end of the junction differs from germline and may be a read error. The rearrangement links TRBV7-7 to TRBJ2-2; D not certain. In germline, CDR1 is SSHAT, CDR2 FNYEAQ (reference sequence). This CDR3 is built from 13 residues. The CDR3 DNA reads as TGTGCTAGCAGCTTAGGACACACCGGGGAGCTGTTTTTT. Its protein is CASSLGHTGELFF.